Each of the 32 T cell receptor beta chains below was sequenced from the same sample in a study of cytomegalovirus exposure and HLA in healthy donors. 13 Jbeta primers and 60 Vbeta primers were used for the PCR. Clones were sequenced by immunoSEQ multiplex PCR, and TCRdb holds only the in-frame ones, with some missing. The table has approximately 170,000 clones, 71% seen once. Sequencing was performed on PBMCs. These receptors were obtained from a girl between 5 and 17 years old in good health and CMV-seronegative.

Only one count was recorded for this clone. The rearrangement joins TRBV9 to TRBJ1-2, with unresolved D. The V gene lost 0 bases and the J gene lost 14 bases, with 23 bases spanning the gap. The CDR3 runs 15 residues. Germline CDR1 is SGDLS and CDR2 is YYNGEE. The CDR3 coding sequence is TGTGCCAGCAGCGTAGAGATGGCGGGCAGTCGATTAGATACCTTC. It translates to CASSVEMAGSRLDTF.

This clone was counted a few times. Written as DNA, the CDR3 is TGCGCCAGCAGCTTGGGGACAGTCAATGAGCAGTTCTTC. Protein sequence: CASSLGTVNEQFF. The genes are TRBV5-1 and TRBJ2-1, with a possible D match to TRBD1 (6 bases). In germline, CDR1 is SGHRS, CDR2 YFSETQ. This CDR3 is 13 amino acids long. V lost 0 bases and J lost 6, with 7 bases in between.

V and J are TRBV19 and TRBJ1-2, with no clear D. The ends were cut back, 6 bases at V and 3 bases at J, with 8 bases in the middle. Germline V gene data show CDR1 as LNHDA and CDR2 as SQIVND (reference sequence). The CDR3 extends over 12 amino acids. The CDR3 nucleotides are TGTGCCAGTAGACGCGGGGACTATGGCTACACCTTC. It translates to CASRRGDYGYTF.

CDR3 protein: CASSPGTGWNTEAFF. CDR3 DNA: TGTGCCAGCAGCCCTGGGACAGGGTGGAACACTGAAGCTTTCTTT. V is TRBV7-8 and J is TRBJ1-1, with 9 positions matching TRBD1. V lost 5 bases, J lost 1 base, and 5 bases stayed unmatched. The CDR3 totals 15 residues. Germline assignment: CDR1 SGHVS and CDR2 FQNEAQ.

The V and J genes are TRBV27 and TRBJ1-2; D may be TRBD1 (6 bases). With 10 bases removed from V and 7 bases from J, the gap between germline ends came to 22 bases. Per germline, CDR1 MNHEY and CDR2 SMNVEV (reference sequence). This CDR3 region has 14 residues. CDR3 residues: CATGIVAGALGYTF. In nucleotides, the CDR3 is TGTGCCACCGGTATTGTGGCGGGGGCGCTTGGCTACACCTTC.

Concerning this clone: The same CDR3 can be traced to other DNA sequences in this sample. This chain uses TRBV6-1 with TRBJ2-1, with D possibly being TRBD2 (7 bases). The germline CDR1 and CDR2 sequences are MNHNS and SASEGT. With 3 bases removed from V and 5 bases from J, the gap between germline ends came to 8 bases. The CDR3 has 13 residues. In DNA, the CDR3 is TGTGCCAGCAGTGAGCGGGGGCACAATGAGCAGTTCTTC. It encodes CASSERGHNEQFF.

In DNA, the CDR3 is TGTGCCAGCAGCGGGTACAGGGGGGCTACCACTGAAGCTTTCTTT. It encodes CASSGYRGATTEAFF. J is TRBJ1-1 and V is TRBV7-9; 8 bases match TRBD1. Germline V gene data show CDR1 as SEHNR and CDR2 as FQNEAQ (reference sequence). The junction had 9 bases not matched to a gene; V was cut back by 5 bases and J by 4 bases. There are 15 residues in the CDR3.

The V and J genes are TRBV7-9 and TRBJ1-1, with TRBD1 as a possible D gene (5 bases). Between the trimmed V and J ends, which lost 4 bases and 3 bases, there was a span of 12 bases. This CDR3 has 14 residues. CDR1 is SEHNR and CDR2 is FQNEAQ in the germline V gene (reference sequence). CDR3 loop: CASSSRQGDTEAFF. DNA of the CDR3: TGTGCCAGCAGCTCCCGTCAGGGCGACACTGAAGCTTTCTTT.

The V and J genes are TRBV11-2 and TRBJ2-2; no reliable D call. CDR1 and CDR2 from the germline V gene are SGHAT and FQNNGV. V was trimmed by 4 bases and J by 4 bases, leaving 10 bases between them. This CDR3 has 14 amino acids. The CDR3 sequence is CASSSRVFTGELFF. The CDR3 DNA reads TGTGCCAGCAGCTCCCGGGTCTTCACCGGGGAGCTGTTTTTT.

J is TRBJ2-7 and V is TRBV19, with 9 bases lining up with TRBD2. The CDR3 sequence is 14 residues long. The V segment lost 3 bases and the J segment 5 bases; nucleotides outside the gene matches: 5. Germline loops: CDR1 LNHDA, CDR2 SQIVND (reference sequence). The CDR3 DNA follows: TGTGCCAGTAGTATGTGGCTAGCGGGGAACGAGCAGTACTTC. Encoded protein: CASSMWLAGNEQYF.

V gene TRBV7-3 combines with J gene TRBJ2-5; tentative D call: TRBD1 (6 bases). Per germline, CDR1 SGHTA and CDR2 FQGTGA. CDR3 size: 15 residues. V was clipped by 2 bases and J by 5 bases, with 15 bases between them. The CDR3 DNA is TGTGCCAGCAGCTTAGGGCAGGGGCAGGGCGAGACCCAGTACTTC. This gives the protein CASSLGQGQGETQYF.

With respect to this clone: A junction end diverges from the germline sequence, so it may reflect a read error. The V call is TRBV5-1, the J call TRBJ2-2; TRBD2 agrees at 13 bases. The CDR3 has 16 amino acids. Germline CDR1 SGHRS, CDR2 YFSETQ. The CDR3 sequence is CASNLGLAGNTGELFF. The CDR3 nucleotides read TGCGCCAGCAACTTGGGACTAGCGGGAAACACCGGGGAGCTGTTTTTT.

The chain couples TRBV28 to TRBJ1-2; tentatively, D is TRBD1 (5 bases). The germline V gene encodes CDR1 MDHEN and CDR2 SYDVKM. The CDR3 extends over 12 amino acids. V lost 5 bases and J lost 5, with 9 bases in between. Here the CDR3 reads CASSRGGYGYTF. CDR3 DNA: TGTGCCAGCAGTAGGGGAGGGTATGGCTACACCTTC.

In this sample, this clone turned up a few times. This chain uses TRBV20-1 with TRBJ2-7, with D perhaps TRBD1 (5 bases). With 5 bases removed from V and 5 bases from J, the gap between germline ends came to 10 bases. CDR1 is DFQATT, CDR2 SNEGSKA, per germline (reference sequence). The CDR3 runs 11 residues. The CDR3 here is CSALDSNEQYF. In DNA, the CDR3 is TGCAGTGCTCTTGACAGTAACGAGCAGTACTTC.

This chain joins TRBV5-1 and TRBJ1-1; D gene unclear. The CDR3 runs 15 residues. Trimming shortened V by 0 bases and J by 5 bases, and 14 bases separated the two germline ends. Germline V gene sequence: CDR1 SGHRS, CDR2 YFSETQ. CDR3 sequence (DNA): TGCGCCAGCAGCTTGGTTCGGGAGGCGAAAACTGAAGCTTTCTTT. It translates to CASSLVREAKTEAFF.

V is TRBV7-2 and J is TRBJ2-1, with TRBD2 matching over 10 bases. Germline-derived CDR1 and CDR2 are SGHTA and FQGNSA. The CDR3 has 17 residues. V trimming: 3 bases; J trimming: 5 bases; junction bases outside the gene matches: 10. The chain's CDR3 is CASSFLASGGKHNEQFF. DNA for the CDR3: TGTGCCAGCAGCTTTTTGGCTAGCGGGGGTAAACACAATGAGCAGTTCTTC.

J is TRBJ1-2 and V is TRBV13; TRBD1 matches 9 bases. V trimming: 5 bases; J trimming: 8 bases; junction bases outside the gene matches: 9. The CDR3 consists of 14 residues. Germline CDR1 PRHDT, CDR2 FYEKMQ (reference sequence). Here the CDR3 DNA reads TGTGCCAGCAGCCTGGGACAGGGCCTCCTCGGCTACACCTTC. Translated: CASSLGQGLLGYTF.

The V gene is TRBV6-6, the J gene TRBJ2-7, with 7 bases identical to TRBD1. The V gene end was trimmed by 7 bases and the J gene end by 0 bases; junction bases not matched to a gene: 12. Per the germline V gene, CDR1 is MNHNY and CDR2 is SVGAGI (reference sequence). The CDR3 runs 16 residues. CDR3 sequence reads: CASTLTGVWSSYEQYF. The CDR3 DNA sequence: TGTGCCAGCACCCTTACAGGGGTCTGGAGCTCCTACGAGCAGTACTTC.

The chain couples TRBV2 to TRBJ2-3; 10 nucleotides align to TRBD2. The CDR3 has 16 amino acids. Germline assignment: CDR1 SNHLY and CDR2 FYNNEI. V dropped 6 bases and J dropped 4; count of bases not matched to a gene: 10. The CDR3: CASRIKAGGPSDTQYF. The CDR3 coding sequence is TGTGCCAGCAGAATAAAAGCGGGGGGGCCGTCAGATACGCAGTATTTT.

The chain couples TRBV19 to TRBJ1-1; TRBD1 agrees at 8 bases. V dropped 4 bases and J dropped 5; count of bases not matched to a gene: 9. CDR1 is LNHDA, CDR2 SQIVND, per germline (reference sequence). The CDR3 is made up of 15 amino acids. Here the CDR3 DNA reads TGTGCCAGTAGTACCGCAGGGGGCTCGCGGACTGAAGCTTTCTTT. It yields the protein CASSTAGGSRTEAFF.

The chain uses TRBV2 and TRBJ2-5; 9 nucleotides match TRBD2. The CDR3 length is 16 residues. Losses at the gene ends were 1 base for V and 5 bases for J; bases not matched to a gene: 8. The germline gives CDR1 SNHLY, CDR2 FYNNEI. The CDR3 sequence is CASSEVVAGARETQYF. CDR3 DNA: TGTGCCAGCAGTGAAGTAGTAGCGGGGGCCCGGGAGACCCAGTACTTC.

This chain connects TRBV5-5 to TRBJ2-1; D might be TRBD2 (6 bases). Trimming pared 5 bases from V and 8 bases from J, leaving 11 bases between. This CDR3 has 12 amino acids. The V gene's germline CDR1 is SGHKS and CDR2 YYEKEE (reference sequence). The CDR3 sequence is CASREPSDEQFF. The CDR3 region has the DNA TGTGCCAGCAGGGAGCCTAGCGATGAGCAGTTCTTC. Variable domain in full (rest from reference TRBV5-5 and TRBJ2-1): DAGVTQSPTHLIKTRGQQVTLRCSPISGHKSVSWYQQVLGQGPQFIFQYYEKEERGRGNFPDRFSARQFPNYSSELNVNALLLGDSALYLCASREPSDEQFFGPGTRLTVL.

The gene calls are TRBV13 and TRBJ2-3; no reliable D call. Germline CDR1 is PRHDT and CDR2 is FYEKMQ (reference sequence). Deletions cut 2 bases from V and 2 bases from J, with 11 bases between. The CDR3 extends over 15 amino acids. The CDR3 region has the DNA TGTGCCAGCAGCTTACTTACAGAGAACACAGATACGCAGTATTTT. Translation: CASSLLTENTDTQYF.

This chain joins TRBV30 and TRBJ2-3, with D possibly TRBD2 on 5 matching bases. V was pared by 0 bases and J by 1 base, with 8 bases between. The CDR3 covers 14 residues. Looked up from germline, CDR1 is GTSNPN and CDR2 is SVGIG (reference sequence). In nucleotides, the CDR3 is TGTGCCTGGAGTGTACTGAGGGGCACAGATACGCAGTATTTT. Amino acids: CAWSVLRGTDTQYF. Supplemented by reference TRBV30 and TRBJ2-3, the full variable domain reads SQTIHQWPATLVQPVGSPLSLECTVEGTSNPNLYWYRQAAGRGLQLLFYSVGIGQISSEVPQNLSASRPQDRQFILSSKKLLLSDSGFYLCAWSVLRGTDTQYFGPGTRLTVL.

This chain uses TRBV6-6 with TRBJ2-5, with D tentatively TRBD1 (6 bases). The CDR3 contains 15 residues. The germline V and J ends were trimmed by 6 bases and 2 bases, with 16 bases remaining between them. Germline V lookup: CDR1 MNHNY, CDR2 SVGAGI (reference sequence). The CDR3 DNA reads TGTGCCAGCAGAAACCGGGCAGGGGCGCAAGAGACCCAGTACTTC. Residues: CASRNRAGAQETQYF.

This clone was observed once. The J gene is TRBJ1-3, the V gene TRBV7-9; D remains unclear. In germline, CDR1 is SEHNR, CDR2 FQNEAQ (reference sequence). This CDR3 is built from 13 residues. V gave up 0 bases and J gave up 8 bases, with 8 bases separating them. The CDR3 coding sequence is TGTGCCAGCAGCTTAGCTCGCCTATACACCATATATTTT. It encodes CASSLARLYTIYF.

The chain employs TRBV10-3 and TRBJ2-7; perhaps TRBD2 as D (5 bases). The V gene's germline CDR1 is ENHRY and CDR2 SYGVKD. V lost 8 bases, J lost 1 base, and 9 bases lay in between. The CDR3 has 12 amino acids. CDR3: CAIGRESYEQYF. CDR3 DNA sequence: TGTGCCATCGGCCGGGAATCCTACGAGCAGTACTTC.

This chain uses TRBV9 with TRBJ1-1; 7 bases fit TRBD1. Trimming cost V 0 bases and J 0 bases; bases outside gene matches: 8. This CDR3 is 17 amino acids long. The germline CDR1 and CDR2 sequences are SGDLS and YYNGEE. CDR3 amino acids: CASSVGGTGAMNTEAFF. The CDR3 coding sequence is TGTGCCAGCAGCGTAGGGGGAACAGGGGCCATGAACACTGAAGCTTTCTTT.

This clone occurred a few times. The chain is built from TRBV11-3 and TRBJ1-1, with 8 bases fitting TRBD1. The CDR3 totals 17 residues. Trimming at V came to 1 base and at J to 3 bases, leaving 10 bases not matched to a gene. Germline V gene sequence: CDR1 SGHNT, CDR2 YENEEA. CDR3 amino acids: CASSLGDRGIWDTEAFF. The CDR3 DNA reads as TGTGCCAGCAGCTTAGGAGACAGGGGTATATGGGACACTGAAGCTTTCTTT.

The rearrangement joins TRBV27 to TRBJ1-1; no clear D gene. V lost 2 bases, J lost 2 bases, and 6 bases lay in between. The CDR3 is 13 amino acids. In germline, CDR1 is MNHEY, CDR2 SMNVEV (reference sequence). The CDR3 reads CASSLNYNTEAFF. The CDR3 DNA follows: TGTGCCAGCAGTTTAAATTATAACACTGAAGCTTTCTTT.

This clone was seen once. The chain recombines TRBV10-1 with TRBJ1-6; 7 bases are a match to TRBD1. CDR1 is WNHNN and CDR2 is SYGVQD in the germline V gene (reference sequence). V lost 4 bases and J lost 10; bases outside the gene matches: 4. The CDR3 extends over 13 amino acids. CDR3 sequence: CASSGAGGSPLHF. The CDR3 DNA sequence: TGCGCCAGCAGTGGGGCAGGGGGATCACCCCTCCACTTT.

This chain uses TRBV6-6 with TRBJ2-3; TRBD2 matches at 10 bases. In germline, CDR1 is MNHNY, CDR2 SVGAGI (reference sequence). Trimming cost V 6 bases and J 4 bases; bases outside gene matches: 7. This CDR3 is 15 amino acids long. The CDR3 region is CASRHSSGGSDTQYF. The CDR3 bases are TGTGCCAGCAGACATTCTAGCGGGGGCTCAGATACGCAGTATTTT.